In its sample, the clone carrying this T cell receptor beta chain was seen once. The germline V gene encodes CDR1 SGHDT and CDR2 YYEEEE. V lost 4 bases, J lost 4 bases, and 8 bases stayed unmatched. CDR3 length equals 15 residues. The data originate from a study of blood T cell repertoires in COVID-19. Per the study methods: Cell counts per sample came from amplifying reference gene primers. The protocol was immunoSEQ multiplex PCR, while the TCRdb copy is restricted to in-frame clones and leaves out a portion. V and J calls and clone size are given by that table; D and trimming were obtained from the DNA. The sample yields 200,000 to 300,000 clones, roughly 86% seen once.

Sequenced material: PBMCs or T cells enriched from blood (not recorded which). The clonotype was recovered from a woman in her twenties or thirties with acute COVID-19. The J gene is TRBJ2-1, the V gene TRBV5-6, with TRBD2 matching over 7 bases. Here the CDR3 DNA reads TGTGCCAGCAGCGCCGGGGGGAGGCAATACAATGAGCAGTTCTTC. It encodes CASSAGGRQYNEQFF.